Listed below are T cell receptor beta chains from one sample, sequenced in a study of OX40 agonist ivuxolimab in advanced cancers. Data came from immunoSEQ multiplex PCR; TCRdb stores just in-frame clones and leaves some out. The sample holds about 41,000 clones, about 82% seen once. This specimen consisted of CD4+ or CD8+ T cells sorted from blood, obtained in a trial of the OX40 agonist ivuxolimab. The receptors originated from an adult with an advanced solid tumor such as melanoma, head and neck, liver or kidney cancer. Each CDR3 is given with its conserved first and last residue. A D gene is named only where the DNA matches it firmly. The size field is filled for only some rows; it gives once, few, many or a size class.

14	-	TRBD1	TRBV7-2	TRBJ2-5	CASSRDRGQETQYF	TGTGCCAGCAGCCGTGACAGGGGGCAGGAGACCCAGTACTTC
12	-	-	TRBV9	TRBJ1-2	CASSPDRYGYTF	TGTGCCAGCAGCCCCGACAGGTATGGCTACACCTTC
14	-	-	TRBV7-6	TRBJ1-6	CASSTSSYNSPLHF	TGTGCCAGCAGCACGAGCTCCTATAATTCACCCCTCCACTTT
12	-	TRBD2	TRBV30	TRBJ2-7	CAWTSGYYEQYF	TGTGCCTGGACTAGCGGGTACTACGAGCAGTACTTC
20	-	TRBD2	TRBV11-3	TRBJ2-1	CASSHLGLAGEGGIYNEQFF	TGTGCCAGCAGCCACCTGGGACTAGCGGGAGAGGGAGGAATATACAATGAGCAGTTCTTC
15	-	-	TRBV28	TRBJ2-7	CASSPSKPPHYEQYF	TGTGCCAGCAGTCCTTCTAAGCCCCCGCACTACGAGCAGTACTTC
15	-	-	TRBV14	TRBJ1-6	CASSQMGRRGSPLHF	TGTGCCAGCAGCCAAATGGGACGCAGAGGCTCACCCCTCCACTTT
13	-	-	TRBV6-6	TRBJ1-3	CASSPSGGNTIYF	TGTGCCAGCAGCCCCTCAGGTGGAAACACCATATATTTT
16	-	TRBD2	TRBV7-6	TRBJ2-3	CASSSAKGTRQDTQYF	TGTGCCAGCAGCTCGGCTAAGGGGACTAGACAAGATACGCAGTATTTT
16	once	-	TRBV9	TRBJ2-3	CASSVDPTSRGDTQYF	TGTGCCAGCAGCGTAGACCCTACGTCCCGGGGTGATACGCAGTATTTT
16	-	-	TRBV28	TRBJ1-5	CASPRRVCAGNQPQHF	TGTGCCAGCCCGAGGCGGGTCTGCGCCGGCAATCAGCCCCAGCATTTT
13	-	TRBD1	TRBV6-5	TRBJ1-4	CASRPGTAEKLFF	TGTGCCAGCAGGCCCGGGACAGCTGAAAAACTGTTTTTT
11	-	-	TRBV20-1	TRBJ2-5	CSARTVETQYF	TGCAGTGCTAGGACAGTGGAGACCCAGTACTTC
16	-	-	TRBV7-8	TRBJ2-7	CASSFERFRFRVEQYF	TGTGCCAGCAGCTTTGAACGGTTCAGGTTCAGGGTTGAGCAGTACTTC
13	-	-	TRBV2	TRBJ2-3	CASTPDRTDTQYF	TGTGCCAGCACCCCTGACCGCACAGATACGCAGTATTTT
16	-	TRBD2	TRBV4-1	TRBJ2-2	CASSLGLAGGHGELFF	TGCGCCAGCAGCCTGGGACTAGCGGGGGGCCACGGGGAGCTGTTTTTT
13	-	-	TRBV11-3	TRBJ1-1	CASSFYMNTEAFF	TGTGCCAGCAGCTTCTATATGAACACTGAAGCTTTCTTT
15	-	TRBD1	TRBV6-5	TRBJ1-5	CASREQGQVDQPQHF	TGTGCCAGCAGGGAACAGGGGCAAGTGGATCAGCCCCAGCATTTT
14	-	-	TRBV2	TRBJ2-7	CASRDAEGGTEQYF	TGTGCCAGCAGAGACGCCGAGGGGGGCACCGAGCAGTACTTC
12	-	-	TRBV2	TRBJ2-1	CASSLDYNEQFF	TGTGCCAGCAGTTTAGACTACAATGAGCAGTTCTTC
14	-	-	TRBV28	TRBJ1-1	CASRMGHPNTEAFF	TGTGCCAGCAGAATGGGACACCCTAACACTGAAGCTTTCTTT
12	-	-	TRBV5-1	TRBJ2-5	CASSFERETQYF	TGCGCCAGCAGCTTTGAGAGAGAGACCCAGTACTTC
14	-	-	TRBV6-4	TRBJ2-1	CASSVGSPGNEQFF	TGTGCCAGCAGTGTTGGGAGTCCGGGGAATGAGCAGTTCTTC
14	-	-	TRBV9	TRBJ2-7	CASSVDYAGREQYF	TGTGCCAGCAGCGTAGATTACGCAGGGAGGGAGCAGTACTTC
14	few	-	TRBV11-2	TRBJ2-7	CASSLRGGGYEQYF	TGTGCCAGCAGCTTACGGGGAGGCGGCTACGAGCAGTACTTC
12	-	TRBD1	TRBV6-6	TRBJ1-1	CASSLQGVEAFF	TGTGCCAGCAGCCTACAGGGGGTAGAAGCTTTCTTT
15	-	-	TRBV4-3	TRBJ2-5	CASSWGSTQGETQYF	TGCGCCAGCAGTTGGGGGTCGACGCAGGGAGAGACCCAGTACTTC
14	-	TRBD1	TRBV5-4	TRBJ2-5	CASSLGGQGGTQYF	TGTGCCAGCAGCCTGGGGGGACAGGGCGGGACCCAGTACTTC
15	-	TRBD1	TRBV11-2	TRBJ1-6	CASSFEGAGRSPLHF	TGTGCCAGCAGCTTTGAGGGGGCAGGACGGTCACCCCTCCACTTT
12	-	TRBD2	TRBV28	TRBJ2-7	CASKRGLYEQYF	TGTGCCAGCAAGCGGGGTCTATACGAGCAGTACTTC
15	-	-	TRBV5-1	TRBJ2-2	CASSLASRDTGELFF	TGCGCCAGCAGCTTGGCATCTCGTGACACCGGGGAGCTGTTTTTT
16	-	TRBD2	TRBV9	TRBJ2-3	CASSEQTSGTADTQYF	TGTGCCAGCAGCGAACAAACTAGCGGGACTGCAGATACGCAGTATTTT
14	-	-	TRBV7-3	TRBJ1-1	CASSVSSGDTEAFF	TGTGCCAGCAGCGTCTCCTCAGGAGACACTGAAGCTTTCTTT
16	-	TRBD1	TRBV28	TRBJ1-4	CASSTDRVTTNEKLFF	TGTGCCAGCAGTACGGACAGGGTCACAACTAATGAAAAACTGTTTTTT
13	-	TRBD2	TRBV29-1	TRBJ2-1	CSPRLAGNNEQFF	TGCAGCCCCCGACTAGCGGGTAACAATGAGCAGTTCTTC
16	-	-	TRBV6-5	TRBJ2-7	CASSYWGTKSSYEQYF	TGTGCCAGCAGTTACTGGGGGACCAAAAGCTCCTACGAGCAGTACTTC
13	-	-	TRBV10-3	TRBJ1-1	CAISDRRDTEAFF	TGTGCCATCAGTGATAGACGGGACACTGAAGCTTTCTTT
14	-	-	TRBV11-3	TRBJ2-1	CASSFGGSYNEQFF	TGTGCCAGCAGCTTTGGGGGGTCCTACAATGAGCAGTTCTTC
14	-	-	TRBV5-1	TRBJ2-2	CASSLGSNTGELFF	TGCGCCAGCAGCTTGGGGTCGAACACCGGGGAGCTGTTTTTT
15	once	-	TRBV11-3	TRBJ2-7	CASSLGGHGAYEQYF	TGTGCCAGCAGCTTAGGGGGCCATGGAGCCTACGAGCAGTACTTC
16	-	-	TRBV19	TRBJ1-1	CASSMARGRMNTEAFF	TGTGCCAGTAGTATGGCCCGCGGACGGATGAACACTGAAGCTTTCTTT
14	-	-	TRBV2	TRBJ2-3	CASTMGQSTDTQYF	TGTGCCAGCACGATGGGACAAAGCACAGATACGCAGTATTTT
12	-	-	TRBV7-2	TRBJ2-1	CASTQGRGEQFF	TGTGCCAGCACTCAGGGGAGGGGTGAGCAGTTCTTC
19	-	TRBD2	TRBV4-3	TRBJ2-1	CASSQDRGTSGRRGNEQFF	TGCGCCAGCAGCCAAGATAGAGGGACTAGCGGGCGAAGGGGCAATGAGCAGTTCTTC
15	-	-	TRBV28	TRBJ2-5	CASSLGAKRGETQYF	TGTGCCAGCAGTTTAGGCGCAAAAAGGGGAGAGACCCAGTACTTC
11	-	-	TRBV11-3	TRBJ2-5	CASSSGETQYF	TGTGCCAGCAGCTCCGGGGAGACCCAGTACTTC
13	-	TRBD2	TRBV11-3	TRBJ2-1	CASSRTSEHEQFF	TGTGCCAGCTCCCGGACTAGCGAACATGAGCAGTTCTTC